These 26 T cell receptor beta chains were all obtained from the same sample, sequenced in a study of T cell clonality in common variable immunodeficiency. Produced via immunoSEQ multiplex PCR; TCRdb's table is partial and in-frame only. The table lists about 52,000 clones, with no singletons. The sequenced sample consisted of peripheral blood mononuclear cells. These receptors all come from a person aged 18 to 75 in good health.

This clone was recorded many times. The CDR3 extends 3 residues past the end of the read, so its final part is completed from the germline J gene. The J gene is TRBJ1-6, the V gene TRBV30; D gene uncertain. The CDR3 is 11 amino acids. Trimming pared 5 bases from V and 8 bases from J, leaving 7 bases between. Germline V CDR1 and CDR2: GTSNPN, SVGIG (reference sequence). This CDR3 is CAWEEDSPLHF. The CDR3 bases that were read are TGTGCCTGGGAAGAGGATTCACCC.

This clone has a count of ten or more. Coverage ceases 3 residues before the CDR3 finishes, and the germline J gene fills in the end. The chain couples TRBV20-1 to TRBJ2-3, with D perhaps matching TRBD2 (5 bases). CDR3 length: 13 amino acids. Germline loops: CDR1 DFQATT, CDR2 SNEGSKA (reference sequence). V was trimmed by 8 bases and J by 2 bases, leaving 14 bases between them. Incomplete CDR3 DNA: TGCAGTCTTCTTACGGACTTCACAGATACG. Amino acid sequence: CSLLTDFTDT. The complete CDR3 reads CSLLTDFTDTQYF.

Ten or more counts support this clone. The CDR3 DNA, read in part, is TGTGCCAGCAGCTTCGGACAGGGGGCGACTGAA. Its protein is CASSFGQGATE. The full CDR3 is CASSFGQGATEAFF. The gene calls are TRBV5-4 and TRBJ1-1; 11 bases fit TRBD1. The CDR3 end falls 3 residues outside the read, so it is completed with the germline J gene. The CDR3 totals 14 residues. Trimming cost V 2 bases and J 5 bases; bases outside gene matches: 2. Germline CDR1 is SGHNT and CDR2 is YYREEE (reference sequence).

This clone was seen a few times. Germline is not matched at one junction end, which may reflect a read error. The read finishes 3 residues shy of the CDR3 end, and the germline J gene is used to complete it. The chain couples TRBV7-9 to TRBJ2-7; no clear D. The CDR3 is made up of 12 amino acids. Germline CDR1 reads SEHNR; CDR2 reads FQNEAQ (reference sequence). CDR3 DNA, as far as it was read: TGTTCCAGCAGCCCCCCGGCCTACGAG. As protein: CSSSPPAYE. The complete CDR3 sequence is CSSSPPAYEQYF.

There are a few counts of this clone. The read falls 3 residues short of the CDR3 end, and the missing part is taken from the germline J gene. The rearrangement uses TRBV2 and TRBJ1-2, with D perhaps TRBD1 (5 bases). The CDR3 runs 14 residues. The V gene lost 6 bases and the J gene lost 4 bases, with 15 bases spanning the gap. Germline V gene sequence: CDR1 SNHLY, CDR2 FYNNEI. The CDR3 reads CASRGDGGGYGYTF. The CDR3 bases that were read are TGTGCCAGCAGGGGCGATGGGGGGGGCTATGGC.

In this sample, this clone turned up many times. The read ends 3 residues before the CDR3 terminus; that terminus is restored from the germline J gene. The chain employs TRBV29-1 and TRBJ1-2; 10 bases fit TRBD1. This CDR3 comprises 15 residues. Trimming took 4 bases from V and 3 from J; bases not matched to a gene: 8. CDR1 and CDR2 from the germline V gene are SQVTM and ANQGSEA. The part of the CDR3 DNA that was read is TGCAGCGTTGTGGGGAGGACAGGGGGTCACTATGGC. Translating it yields CSVVGRTGGHYG. The complete CDR3 protein is CSVVGRTGGHYGYTF.

This clone was found many times. The read falls 3 residues short of the CDR3 end, and the missing part is taken from the germline J gene. This rearrangement joins TRBV20-1 to TRBJ2-1; D is perhaps TRBD1 (7 bases). Germline lookup yields CDR1 DFQATT and CDR2 SNEGSKA (reference sequence). The V end was cut by 6 bases, the J end by 7 bases, with 16 bases between. This CDR3 is built from 13 residues. The CDR3 loop is CSADETGRNEQFF. Partial CDR3 DNA: TGCAGTGCCGACGAGACAGGGAGGAATGAG.

This clone occurred many times. The read ends 3 residues before the CDR3 terminus; that terminus is restored from the germline J gene. V is TRBV7-9 and J is TRBJ2-1; possibly TRBD1 for D (6 bases). This CDR3 contains 13 residues. V was shortened by 8 bases and J by 6 bases, with 14 bases between the two germline ends. CDR1 and CDR2 (germline): SEHNR, FQNEAQ (reference sequence). This CDR3 is CASAPGQINEQFF. The CDR3 DNA, read in part, is TGTGCCAGCGCTCCCGGACAGATCAATGAG. Together with reference TRBV7-9 and TRBJ2-1, the CDR3 gives the full variable domain: DTGVSQNPRHKITKRGQNVTFRCDPISEHNRLYWYRQTLGQGPEFLTYFQNEAQLEKSRLLSDRFSAERPKGSFSTLEIQRTEQGDSAMYLCASAPGQINEQFFGPGTRLTVL.

A few counts support this clone. The read is 3 residues too short to cover the CDR3 end, so that end is filled in from the germline J gene. V usage is TRBV7-9 and J usage is TRBJ1-1, with D possibly matching TRBD1 (5 bases). This CDR3 has 13 residues. The V end was cut by 5 bases, the J end by 6 bases, with 13 bases between. CDR1 and CDR2 (germline): SEHNR, FQNEAQ (reference sequence). CDR3 sequence reads: CASSRREGPEAFF. The CDR3 bases that were read are TGTGCCAGCAGCCGCAGGGAAGGGCCTGAA.

This clone was picked up many times. The CDR3 end lies 3 residues beyond the end of the read and is filled in from the germline J gene. The V call is TRBV6-1, the J call TRBJ2-5; tentative D call: TRBD2 (5 bases). The CDR3 covers 15 residues. Germline V gene sequence: CDR1 MNHNS, CDR2 SASEGT. Deletions cut 3 bases from V and 4 bases from J, with 15 bases between. Incomplete CDR3 DNA: TGTGCCAGCAGTGATGGCGCTACGGGGAGAGAGACC. Protein product: CASSDGATGRET. The whole CDR3 protein is CASSDGATGRETQYF.

This clone showed up many times. The DNA ends 3 residues before the CDR3 does, and the rest of the CDR3 is filled in from the germline J gene. The V and J genes are TRBV4-1 and TRBJ2-1; TRBD2 matches 7 bases. This CDR3 spans 15 amino acids. Per the germline V gene, CDR1 is MGHRA and CDR2 is YSYEKL. The junction had 2 bases not matched to a gene; V was cut back by 0 bases and J by 3 bases. The CDR3 DNA, read in part, is TGCGCCAGCAGCCAAGACGAGCGGGGCTACAATGAG. It yields the protein CASSQDERGYNE. The CDR3 as a whole reads CASSQDERGYNEQFF.

This clone was counted ten times or more. The sequence runs out 3 residues before the end of the CDR3; the remainder is reconstructed from the germline J gene. The chain carries TRBV7-2 and TRBJ2-3; 12 bases are a match to TRBD2. Germline loops: CDR1 SGHTA, CDR2 FQGNSA. The CDR3 length is 14 residues. CDR3 amino acids: CASSPSGGVWTQYF. The sequenced part of the CDR3 DNA is TGTGCCAGCAGCCCTAGCGGGGGGGTTTGGACG.

This clone was observed many times. CDR3 DNA, as far as it was read: TGCGCCAGCACCATACTAGCGGCTAGCACAGATACG. Its protein product is CASTILAASTDT. The full CDR3 sequence reads CASTILAASTDTQYF. The chain couples TRBV5-1 to TRBJ2-3; TRBD2 matches 8 bases. The missing CDR3 end, 3 residues past where the read stops, is filled in from the germline J gene. Germline CDR1 SGHRS, CDR2 YFSETQ. V shed 6 bases, J shed 0 bases, and the junction held 6 bases outside the gene matches. The CDR3 runs to 15 residues.

This clone was picked up many times. The sequenced CDR3 bases are TGCGCCAGCAGCTTGGCGTCAGGGGGGCCTCTCTATAATTCACCC. Translating gives CASSLASGGPLYNSP. In full, the CDR3 is CASSLASGGPLYNSPLHF. The chain recombines TRBV5-1 with TRBJ1-6, with 7 bases matching TRBD1. Read sequence stops 3 residues before the CDR3 end, and the germline J gene provides the missing end. Looked up from germline, CDR1 is SGHRS and CDR2 is YFSETQ. J was trimmed by 3 bases and V by 0 bases; bases with no gene match: 9. The CDR3 sequence is 18 residues long.

This clone was seen a handful of times. The CDR3 goes on 3 residues after the read ends, and that part is filled in from the germline J gene. V is TRBV30 and J is TRBJ2-5; a possible D gene is TRBD1 (5 bases). Germline-derived CDR1 and CDR2 are GTSNPN and SVGIG (reference sequence). The CDR3 has 12 amino acids. Trimming left V 4 bases short and J 5 bases short, with 11 bases between. The DNA read from the CDR3 is TGTGCCTGGACCAAGGGGATGGAGACC. This encodes CAWTKGMET. In full, the CDR3 reads CAWTKGMETQYF.

In its sample, this clone was seen many times. The observed sequence ends 3 residues before the CDR3 terminus, with the missing tail filled in from the germline J gene. The sample carries other DNA sequences with the same CDR3. The chain couples TRBV6-1 to TRBJ1-3; D is perhaps TRBD1 (6 bases). The ends were cut back, 2 bases at V and 4 bases at J, with 12 bases in the middle. Germline values: CDR1 MNHNS, CDR2 SASEGT. This CDR3 region has 15 residues. The sequenced CDR3 bases are TGTGCCAGCAGTGAACACAGGGATGCAGGAAACACC. Protein: CASSEHRDAGNT. The CDR3 reads in full as CASSEHRDAGNTIYF.

This clone was found many times. The read terminates 3 residues ahead of where the CDR3 ends, so the germline J gene completes it. The chain is built from TRBV5-1 and TRBJ2-1; D ambiguous. Germline V lookup: CDR1 SGHRS, CDR2 YFSETQ. The CDR3 runs 12 residues. V gave up 0 bases and J gave up 7 bases, with 5 bases separating them. CDR3 sequence reads: CASSLERNEQFF. The part of the CDR3 DNA that was read is TGCGCCAGCAGCTTGGAGAGGAATGAG.

At least ten counts were recorded for this clone. From the germline J gene comes the end of the CDR3, since the read stops 3 residues before it. The rearrangement uses TRBV5-1 and TRBJ1-4, with 10 bases aligning to TRBD1. Per germline, CDR1 SGHRS and CDR2 YFSETQ. The CDR3 covers 16 residues. The V and J ends lost 0 bases and 5 bases, in that order; junction bases with no gene match: 4. Partial CDR3 DNA: TGCGCCAGCAGCTTGGGGCGGGACAGGGGAAATGAAAAA. This gives the protein CASSLGRDRGNEK. In full, the CDR3 is CASSLGRDRGNEKLFF.

This clone was counted many times. The read terminates 3 residues before the CDR3 end, so the remaining end is supplied by the germline J gene. The J gene is TRBJ1-5, the V gene TRBV30, with 8 nucleotides matching TRBD1. CDR3 length: 14 residues. CDR1 GTSNPN and CDR2 SVGIG come from the germline V gene (reference sequence). With 1 base clipped from V and 6 bases from J, the junction kept 5 bases outside the gene matches. The CDR3 sequence: CAWSDSTGVQPQHF. CDR3 DNA, as far as it was read: TGTGCCTGGAGTGATTCGACAGGGGTTCAGCCC.

This clone was counted ten times or more. The read halts 3 residues ahead of the CDR3 end, with the missing end drawn from the germline J gene. V usage is TRBV20-1 and J usage is TRBJ2-2, with D perhaps TRBD1 (5 bases). The V end lost 6 bases, the J end lost 2 bases, and 7 bases lay between the germline ends. The germline CDR1 and CDR2 sequences are DFQATT and SNEGSKA (reference sequence). This CDR3 contains 12 residues. The DNA read from the CDR3 is TGCAGTGCGACAGTAAACACCGGGGAG. Residues: CSATVNTGE. The entire CDR3 sequence reads CSATVNTGELFF.

There are many counts of this clone. The read comes to an end 3 residues before the CDR3 does, leaving the germline J gene to fill in the end. The rearrangement joins TRBV6-2 or TRBV6-3 to TRBJ1-2; D remains unclear. Germline CDR1 and CDR2: MNHEY and SVGEGT. The CDR3 covers 12 residues. CDR3 residues: CASGRDSYDYTF. Incomplete CDR3 DNA: TGTGCCAGCGGGCGGGATTCCTACGAC.

This clone was seen a handful of times. The CDR3 region is CAWSAQGRQPQHF. CDR3 DNA (partial): TGTGCCTGGAGTGCACAGGGTCGTCAGCCC. The V and J genes are TRBV30 and TRBJ1-5; D is possibly TRBD1 (6 bases). The read ends 3 residues before the CDR3 terminus; that terminus is restored from the germline J gene. Trimming removed 1 base at V and 6 bases at J, with 10 bases between. Germline lookup yields CDR1 GTSNPN and CDR2 SVGIG (reference sequence). The CDR3 contains 13 residues.

In this sample, this clone turned up many times. The read stops 3 residues short of the end of the CDR3; the missing end is completed from the germline J gene. This rearrangement joins TRBV30 to TRBJ2-3; possible D gene TRBD2, 7 bases. The CDR3 extends over 13 amino acids. V lost 4 bases and J lost 5, with 13 bases in between. Germline values: CDR1 GTSNPN, CDR2 SVGIG (reference sequence). The sequenced CDR3 bases are TGTGCCTGGACAGGAGGGGGGGTAGATACG. Translation gives CAWTGGGVDT. The complete CDR3 sequence is CAWTGGGVDTQYF. Combining the CDR3 with reference TRBV30 and TRBJ2-3 gives the whole variable domain SQTIHQWPATLVQPVGSPLSLECTVEGTSNPNLYWYRQAAGRGLQLLFYSVGIGQISSEVPQNLSASRPQDRQFILSSKKLLLSDSGFYLCAWTGGGVDTQYFGPGTRLTVL.

This clone was seen more than once but under ten times. The read terminates 3 residues ahead of where the CDR3 ends, so the germline J gene completes it. The chain joins TRBV7-6 to TRBJ2-7; 7 nucleotides agree with TRBD1. The V and J ends lost 4 bases and 3 bases, in that order; junction bases with no gene match: 3. The CDR3 spans 13 residues. The germline gives CDR1 SGHVS, CDR2 FNYEAQ. CDR3 region: CASSSGTVYEQYF. The CDR3 bases that were read are TGTGCCAGCAGCTCCGGGACAGTCTACGAG.

Notes on this clone: Read data end 3 residues before the CDR3 end; the end is taken from the germline J gene. The V call is TRBV7-6, the J call TRBJ2-3, with 7 bases aligning to TRBD2. The CDR3 loop spans 14 amino acids. CDR1 and CDR2 (germline): SGHVS, FNYEAQ. The DNA read from the CDR3 is TGTGCCAGCAGCTTATCGGGGGGAACGGAGACG. Residues: CASSLSGGTET. The full CDR3 protein is CASSLSGGTETQYF.

This clone was seen repeatedly, ten times or more. The DNA ends 3 residues before the CDR3 does, and the rest of the CDR3 is filled in from the germline J gene. The rearrangement links TRBV2 to TRBJ2-7; 9 bases agree with TRBD1. Per germline, CDR1 SNHLY and CDR2 FYNNEI. The trim removed 2 bases at V and 2 bases at J, leaving 4 bases unmatched. CDR3 length: 15 amino acids. CDR3 amino acids: CASSERQGGTYEQYF. The sequenced part of the CDR3 DNA is TGTGCCAGCAGTGAACGACAGGGGGGAACCTACGAG.